This TCR beta chain appears in the sequencing data of a study of cytomegalovirus exposure and HLA in healthy donors. PCR primers comprised 60 Vbeta and 13 Jbeta primers. Assay: immunoSEQ multiplex PCR; the TCRdb copy retains only in-frame clones and omits some. The sample contains 120,000 to 150,000 clones, 60% to 80% of which appear only once. Study results and limitations: As a later analysis showed, a missense DCLRE1C variant was linked to trimming of TCR beta V- and J-genes. TCR beta V segments were, for the most part, productive about 87% or about 30% of the time in an earlier analysis.

As for this clone: Its antigen is unknown.

Those who donated were healthy bone marrow donors. The CDR3 has 15 amino acids. Trimming took 3 bases from V and 6 from J; bases not matched to a gene: 9. Per the germline V gene, CDR1 is SGHNT and CDR2 is YYREEE (reference sequence). The TCR was taken from a male donor in good health and CMV-seronegative. This chain joins TRBV5-4 and TRBJ2-3; 8 bases are shared with TRBD2. The source material was PBMCs. The DNA of the CDR3 is TGTGCCAGCAGCTCGCCGGGACTAGTTCATGATACGCAGTATTTT. Translated: CASSSPGLVHDTQYF.